The clone carrying this T cell receptor (beta chain) has only a few counts. This CDR3 has 15 amino acids. The trim removed 9 bases at V and 10 bases at J, leaving 20 bases unmatched. Per the germline V gene, CDR1 is LNHDA and CDR2 is SQIVND (reference sequence). The sample is drawn from a study of early T cells in non-severe SARS-CoV-2 infection. Whole-study context: Chains stayed unpaired after sequencing of bulk RNA from unsorted whole blood.

Unique molecular identifier tags were affixed to discrete cDNA molecules. TCRdb redid the calling of the 5' RACE reads with MiXCR, one entry per CDR3 protein. The sample records tens of thousands of distinct CDR3 sequences, 10% to 15% being singletons. The rearrangement uses TRBV19 and TRBJ1-1; 7 nucleotides agree with TRBD1. Sequencing was done on a sample of whole blood. The receptor's source is an adult who was a healthcare worker with PCR-confirmed SARS-CoV-2 infection or an uninfected control (not recorded which). CDR3 loop: CASQPRDSGSSGAFF. CDR3 sequence (DNA): TGTGCCAGCCAACCCCGGGACAGCGGATCCTCAGGAGCTTTCTTT.